A single sample gave rise to the 21 T cell receptor beta chains below, sequenced in a study of somatic mutations in cytotoxic T cells in rheumatoid arthritis. Sequencing was performed with immunoSEQ multiplex PCR; in TCRdb, only in-frame clones are kept and a portion is missing. The sample gives about 26,000 clones, 82% of which show up once; 5.2% is in the top ten. The material sequenced was CD8+ T cells sorted from blood. The receptor set was obtained from a man aged 50-59 years in good health.

The CDR3 sequence: CAISEVTSGRNEQFF. Here the CDR3 DNA reads TGTGCCATCAGTGAAGTGACTAGCGGGCGAAATGAGCAGTTCTTC. The gene calls are TRBV10-3 and TRBJ2-1; 10 bases match TRBD2. The germline gives CDR1 ENHRY, CDR2 SYGVKD. CDR3 length: 15 residues. With 3 bases clipped from V and 7 bases from J, the junction kept 6 bases outside the gene matches.

This clone was recorded only once. The gene calls are TRBV2 and TRBJ2-7; possibly TRBD2 for D (6 bases). V was trimmed by 5 bases and J by 1 base, leaving 15 bases between them. CDR3 length: 15 residues. Germline V lookup: CDR1 SNHLY, CDR2 FYNNEI. The CDR3 region has the DNA TGTGCCAGCAGTATCCAGCGGGCTCCATCCTACGAGCAGTACTTC. This sequence encodes CASSIQRAPSYEQYF.

This chain connects TRBV9 to TRBJ2-3, with 7 bases aligning to TRBD2. With V trimmed by 0 bases and J by 5 bases, 12 bases remained unmatched. The germline CDR1 and CDR2 sequences are SGDLS and YYNGEE. The CDR3 extends over 17 amino acids. CDR3 region: CASSVDQRAGSIDTQYF. CDR3 coding DNA: TGTGCCAGCAGCGTAGATCAAAGAGCGGGATCGATAGATACGCAGTATTTT.

This clone was counted only a few times. The chain links TRBV4-1 to TRBJ2-7, with a possible D match to TRBD1 (6 bases). Between the trimmed V and J ends, which lost 4 bases and 2 bases, there was a span of 15 bases. The CDR3 runs to 15 residues. The V gene's germline CDR1 is MGHRA and CDR2 YSYEKL. CDR3 bases: TGCGCCAGCAGCCTCTCCGGACAGCGAGCCTACGAGCAGTACTTC. This codes for CASSLSGQRAYEQYF.

V gene TRBV9 combines with J gene TRBJ2-7; 7 bases are a match to TRBD2. V was clipped by 4 bases and J by 3 bases; unmatched bases: 10. The length of the CDR3 is 15 residues. Germline V gene sequence: CDR1 SGDLS, CDR2 YYNGEE. Here the CDR3 reads CASSPTPSGSYEQYF. CDR3 in DNA: TGTGCCAGCAGCCCCACGCCTAGCGGAAGCTACGAGCAGTACTTC. The full variable domain, rest sourced from reference TRBV9 and TRBJ2-7, is DSGVTQTPKHLITATGQRVTLRCSPRSGDLSVYWYQQSLDQGLQFLIQYYNGEERAKGNILERFSAQQFPDLHSELNLSSLELGDSALYFCASSPTPSGSYEQYFGPGTRLTVT.

The chain employs TRBV4-1 and TRBJ2-1; the match to TRBD2 covers 8 bases. V lost 3 bases and J lost 9; bases outside the gene matches: 4. The CDR3 is made up of 13 amino acids. The germline gives CDR1 MGHRA, CDR2 YSYEKL. CDR3 loop: CASSQTSAAEQFF. The CDR3 DNA reads TGCGCCAGCAGCCAGACTAGCGCGGCTGAGCAGTTCTTC.

The chain has TRBV4-1 and TRBJ2-5; D unclear. The CDR3 loop spans 14 amino acids. Trimming removed 1 base at V and 1 base at J, with 7 bases between. CDR1 and CDR2 (germline): MGHRA, YSYEKL. CDR3 sequence reads: CASSQGPSQETQYF. Written as DNA, the CDR3 is TGCGCCAGCAGCCAAGGTCCTAGCCAAGAGACCCAGTACTTC.

This chain connects TRBV5-1 to TRBJ2-1; 9 bases fit TRBD2. From germline, CDR1 is SGHRS and CDR2 YFSETQ. The CDR3 totals 16 residues. V lost 4 bases and J lost 2; bases outside the gene matches: 7. This CDR3 is CASSDRLADPYNEQFF. The CDR3 DNA follows: TGCGCCAGCAGCGACCGACTAGCGGATCCCTACAATGAGCAGTTCTTC.

The chain employs TRBV7-9 and TRBJ2-7; 7 bases match TRBD2. This CDR3 has 15 amino acids. After removal of 10 bases from V and 0 bases from J, the junction contained 12 bases not matched to a gene. CDR1 and CDR2 from the germline V gene are SEHNR and FQNEAQ (reference sequence). The CDR3 coding sequence is TGTGCCATCATTTTAACTAGCGTCAACTCCTACGAGCAGTACTTC. This encodes CAIILTSVNSYEQYF.

This rearrangement joins TRBV6-6 to TRBJ2-1; TRBD1 aligns across 8 bases. J gave up 0 bases and V 5 bases, and 3 bases lay outside the gene matches. The V gene's germline CDR1 is MNHNY and CDR2 SVGAGI (reference sequence). The CDR3 consists of 15 residues. The CDR3 DNA reads TGTGCCAGCAGTGCTACAGGGGGCTCCTACAATGAGCAGTTCTTC. Protein product: CASSATGGSYNEQFF.

This clone occurred once. The V gene is TRBV13, the J gene TRBJ2-7; 15 positions agree with TRBD2. The CDR3 totals 15 residues. Germline V CDR1 and CDR2: PRHDT, FYEKMQ (reference sequence). The trim removed 5 bases at V and 5 bases at J, leaving 4 bases unmatched. CDR3 nucleotide sequence: TGTGCCAGCAGCATGGGACTAGCGGGAGGCCACGAGCAGTACTTC. Residues: CASSMGLAGGHEQYF.

This chain connects TRBV25-1 to TRBJ1-1, with a possible D match to TRBD1 (6 bases). From germline, CDR1 is MGHDK and CDR2 SYGVNS. Between the trimmed V and J ends, which lost 11 bases and 1 base, there was a span of 14 bases. There are 13 residues in the CDR3. The CDR3 DNA reads as TGTGCCTCAAAGAGAGGGGGGAACACTGAAGCTTTCTTT. Protein: CASKRGGNTEAFF.

The chain is built from TRBV11-3 and TRBJ2-2; 7 positions agree with TRBD1. CDR3 size: 15 residues. Germline-derived CDR1 and CDR2 are SGHNT and YENEEA. With 2 bases clipped from V and 7 bases from J, the junction kept 7 bases outside the gene matches. The CDR3 nucleotides read TGTGCCAGCAGCTTATACAGGGGATCATTCGGGGAGCTGTTTTTT. It translates to CASSLYRGSFGELFF.

This clone was detected once. V is TRBV6-1 and J is TRBJ2-7, with D possibly TRBD1 on 7 matching bases. Looked up from germline, CDR1 is MNHNS and CDR2 is SASEGT. The CDR3 is 14 amino acids. V lost 7 bases and J 3 bases, leaving 16 bases between the germline ends. CDR3 region: CASNVRGAVYEQYF. The CDR3 DNA follows: TGTGCCAGCAACGTCAGGGGGGCGGTCTACGAGCAGTACTTC.

This chain connects TRBV5-6 to TRBJ1-1, with D unresolved. V was trimmed by 0 bases and J by 0 bases, leaving 3 bases between them. The CDR3 is 13 amino acids. Germline assignment: CDR1 SGHDT and CDR2 YYEEEE. Here the CDR3 DNA reads TGTGCCAGCAGCTTGGAGATGAACACTGAAGCTTTCTTT. Its translation is CASSLEMNTEAFF.

This clone occurred once. This rearrangement joins TRBV6-1 to TRBJ1-2; the match to TRBD1 covers 10 bases. CDR3 length: 15 residues. Looked up from germline, CDR1 is MNHNS and CDR2 is SASEGT. Trimming at V came to 3 bases and at J to 8 bases, leaving 9 bases not matched to a gene. CDR3 DNA: TGTGCCAGCAGTGAGGACGGGACAGGGGCGCGGGGCTACACCTTC. Amino acid sequence: CASSEDGTGARGYTF.

This clone is classed as medium-sized. The V and J genes are TRBV13 and TRBJ2-7; TRBD2 matches at 8 bases. V dropped 2 bases and J dropped 2; count of bases not matched to a gene: 8. The CDR3 extends over 16 amino acids. In germline, CDR1 is PRHDT, CDR2 FYEKMQ (reference sequence). CDR3 protein: CASSLSGREGAYEQYF. CDR3 DNA: TGTGCCAGCAGCTTATCCGGCCGGGAGGGGGCCTACGAGCAGTACTTC.

The chain recombines TRBV9 with TRBJ2-7, with a weak D call TRBD2 (6 bases). V shed 0 bases and J shed 4 bases, with 14 bases lying between them. Germline CDR1 reads SGDLS; CDR2 reads YYNGEE. The CDR3 runs 15 residues. CDR3 region: CASSVGGRPTYEQYF. CDR3 in DNA: TGTGCCAGCAGCGTAGGGGGGAGGCCCACATACGAGCAGTACTTC.

In this sample, this clone turned up once. The rearrangement links TRBV7-9 to TRBJ1-5; D is unresolved. With 4 bases removed from V and 0 bases from J, the gap between germline ends came to 10 bases. The CDR3 has 15 residues. The germline V gene encodes CDR1 SEHNR and CDR2 FQNEAQ (reference sequence). CDR3 nucleotide sequence: TGTGCCAGCAGCTCCGGGAGGAGTAGCAATCAGCCCCAGCATTTT. As protein: CASSSGRSSNQPQHF.

This sequence joins TRBV5-5 and TRBJ1-1, with 11 bases fitting TRBD1. J gave up 5 bases and V 4 bases, and 4 bases lay outside the gene matches. Germline V gives CDR1 SGHKS, CDR2 YYEKEE (reference sequence). The CDR3 loop spans 14 amino acids. The CDR3 bases are TGTGCCAGCAGCACGGACAGGGGGCAGACTGAAGCTTTCTTT. Encoded protein: CASSTDRGQTEAFF.

CDR3 DNA: TGTGCCAGCATGGGACGGAATATCAATGAGCAGTTCTTC. This gives the protein CASMGRNINEQFF. This rearrangement joins TRBV11-2 to TRBJ2-1, with D perhaps assigned TRBD1 or TRBD2 (5 bases each). The length of the CDR3 is 13 residues. CDR1 SGHAT and CDR2 FQNNGV come from the germline V gene. Deletions cut 7 bases from V and 6 bases from J, with 13 bases between.